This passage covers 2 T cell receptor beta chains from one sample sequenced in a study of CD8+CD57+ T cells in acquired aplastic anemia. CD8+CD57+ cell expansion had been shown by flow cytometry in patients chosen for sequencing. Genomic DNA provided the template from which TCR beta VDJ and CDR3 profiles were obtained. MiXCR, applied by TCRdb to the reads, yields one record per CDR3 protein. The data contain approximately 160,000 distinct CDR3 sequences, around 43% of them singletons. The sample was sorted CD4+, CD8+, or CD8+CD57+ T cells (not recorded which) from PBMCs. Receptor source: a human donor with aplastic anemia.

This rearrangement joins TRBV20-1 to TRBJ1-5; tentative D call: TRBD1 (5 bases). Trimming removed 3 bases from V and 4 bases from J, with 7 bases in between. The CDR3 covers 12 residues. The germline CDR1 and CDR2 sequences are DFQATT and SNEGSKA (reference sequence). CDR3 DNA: TGCAGTGCTAGCGAGGGGAATCAGCCCCAGCATTTT. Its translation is CSASEGNQPQHF.

CDR3 sequence reads: CASSSGQYGEQFF. DNA for the CDR3: TGTGCCAGCAGCTCGGGACAGTACGGTGAGCAGTTCTTC. The genes are TRBV7-2 and TRBJ2-1, with TRBD1 matching over 7 bases. The CDR3 totals 13 residues. Germline-derived CDR1 and CDR2 are SGHTA and FQGNSA. The J segment lost 9 bases and the V segment lost 4 bases, leaving 6 bases of the junction unmatched.